This TCR beta chain was found in a study of human T cells and chemical hapten exposure. The table lists this clonotype with a few counts. Antigen unknown. As handled by the study authors: From approximately 25,000 to 650,000 TCRs were found per sample, with a median of about 96,000. A single record per CDR3 protein comes from TCRdb applying MiXCR to the 5' RACE reads. For this entry, the V and J calls and clone size follow TCRdb and not the study's own pipeline. Altogether around 100,000 distinct CDR3 sequences are present, approximately 20% being singletons, with the ten largest covering around 3%. Broader study findings: No change in TCRs above 1 in 1000 frequency was produced by DPC sensitization.

Unseparated into fractions, whole blood served as the source from which total RNA was extracted. The CDR3 has 20 residues. Per germline, CDR1 MGHRA and CDR2 YSYEKL. J gave up 0 bases and V 0 bases, and 4 bases lay outside the gene matches. J is TRBJ2-6 and V is TRBV4-1, with 14 nucleotides matching TRBD2. The sequence was collected from a human donor in good health. The CDR3 loop is CASSQDGTSGGVSGANVLTF. Here the CDR3 DNA reads TGCGCCAGCAGCCAAGACGGGACTAGCGGGGGTGTCTCTGGGGCCAACGTCCTGACTTTC.